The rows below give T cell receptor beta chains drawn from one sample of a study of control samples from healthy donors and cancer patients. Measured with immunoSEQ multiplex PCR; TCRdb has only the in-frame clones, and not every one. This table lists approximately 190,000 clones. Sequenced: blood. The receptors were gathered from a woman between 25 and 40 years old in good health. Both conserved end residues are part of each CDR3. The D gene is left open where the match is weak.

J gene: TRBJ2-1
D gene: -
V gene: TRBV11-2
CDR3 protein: CASSSRSLDIGSYNEQFF
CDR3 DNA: TGTGCCAGCAGCTCAAGGTCGTTGGATATTGGATCCTACAATGAGCAGTTCTTC

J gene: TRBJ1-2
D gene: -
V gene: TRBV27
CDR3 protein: CASSLTPRAYGYTF
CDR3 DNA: TGTGCCAGCAGTTTAACTCCCAGGGCCTATGGCTACACCTTC

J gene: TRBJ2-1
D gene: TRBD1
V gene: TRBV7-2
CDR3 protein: CASSLVMDRGFPEQFF
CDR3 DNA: TGTGCCAGCAGCTTAGTCATGGACAGGGGGTTCCCGGAGCAGTTCTTC

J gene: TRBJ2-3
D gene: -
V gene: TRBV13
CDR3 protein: CASSSKLGAPTDTQYF
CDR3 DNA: TGTGCCAGCAGCTCGAAATTAGGGGCCCCCACAGATACGCAGTATTTT

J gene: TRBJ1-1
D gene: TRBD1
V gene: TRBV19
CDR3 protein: CATRRQGVTNTEAFF
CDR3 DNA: TGTGCCACCCGTCGACAGGGGGTCACGAACACTGAAGCTTTCTTT

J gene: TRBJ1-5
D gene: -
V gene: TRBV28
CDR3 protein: CASSLRRAQQPQHF
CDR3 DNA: TGTGCCAGCAGCCTCCGGCGGGCACAGCAGCCCCAGCATTTT

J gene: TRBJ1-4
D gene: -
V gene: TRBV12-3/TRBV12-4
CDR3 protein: CATGRREKLFF
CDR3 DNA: TGTGCCACGGGGAGAAGAGAAAAACTGTTTTTT

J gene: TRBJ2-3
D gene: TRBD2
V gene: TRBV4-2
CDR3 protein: CASSQDHRGLAGGSTDTQYF
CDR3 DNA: TGTGCCAGCAGCCAAGATCATCGCGGACTAGCGGGGGGGAGCACAGATACGCAGTATTTT

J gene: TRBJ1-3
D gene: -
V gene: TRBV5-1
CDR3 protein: CASSPGGWSGNTIYF
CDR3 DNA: TGCGCCAGCAGCCCCGGAGGTTGGTCTGGAAACACCATATATTTT

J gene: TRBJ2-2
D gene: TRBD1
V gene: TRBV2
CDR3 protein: CASSQTGVRGSTGELFF
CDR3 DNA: TGTGCCAGCAGTCAAACAGGGGTACGGGGTTCGACCGGGGAGCTGTTTTTT

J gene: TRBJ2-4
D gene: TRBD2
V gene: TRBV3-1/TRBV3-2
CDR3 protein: CASSQVPGGPGIQYF
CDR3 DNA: TGTGCCAGCAGCCAAGTTCCGGGGGGGCCCGGCATTCAGTACTTC

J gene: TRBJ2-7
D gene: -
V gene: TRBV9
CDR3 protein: CASSVAGDLYEQYF
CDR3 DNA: TGTGCCAGCAGCGTAGCCGGGGATCTTTACGAGCAGTACTTC

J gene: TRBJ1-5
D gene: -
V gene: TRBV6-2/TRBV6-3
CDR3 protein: CASSSGRGSNQPQHF
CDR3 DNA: TGTGCCAGCAGTTCCGGACGGGGTAGCAATCAGCCCCAGCATTTT

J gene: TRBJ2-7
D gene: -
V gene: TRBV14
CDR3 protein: CASSQFYEQYF
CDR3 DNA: TGTGCCAGCAGCCAATTCTACGAGCAGTACTTC

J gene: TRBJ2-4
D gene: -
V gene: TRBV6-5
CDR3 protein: CASSYGFSKNIQYF
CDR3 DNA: TGTGCCAGCAGTTACGGGTTTTCAAAAAACATTCAGTACTTC

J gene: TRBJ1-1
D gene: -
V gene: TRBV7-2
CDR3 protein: CASSLASNRNTEAFF
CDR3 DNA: TGTGCCAGCAGCTTAGCGAGCAATCGGAACACTGAAGCTTTCTTT